The entry that follows covers one T cell receptor (beta chain) sequence. The sample originates from a study of blood T cell repertoires in COVID-19. On the study more broadly: Some COVID-19 samples were acute and others convalescent; all came from the United States, Italy and Spain. PBMCs, B-cell-depleted T cells, or T cells provided the cDNA or gDNA that made up the material.

The CDR3 contains 13 residues. In germline, CDR1 is MDHEN, CDR2 SYDVKM. The V end was cut by 6 bases, the J end by 6 bases, with 15 bases between. Measured with immunoSEQ multiplex PCR; TCRdb has only the in-frame clones, and not every one. This table has about 34,000 clones, around 91% appearing once. This chain joins TRBV28 and TRBJ2-7; possibly TRBD1 for D (6 bases). The TCR comes from a man at least 80 years old with acute or convalescent COVID-19. The sequencing input was peripheral blood. The CDR3 protein is CASRGWKGVEQYF. CDR3 in DNA: TGTGCCAGCAGGGGATGGAAGGGGGTCGAGCAGTACTTC. Combining the CDR3 with reference TRBV28 and TRBJ2-7 gives the whole variable domain DVKVTQSSRYLVKRTGEKVFLECVQDMDHENMFWYRQDPGLGLRLIYFSYDVKMKEKGDIPEGYSVSREKKERFSLILESASTNQTSMYLCASRGWKGVEQYFGPGTRLTVT.